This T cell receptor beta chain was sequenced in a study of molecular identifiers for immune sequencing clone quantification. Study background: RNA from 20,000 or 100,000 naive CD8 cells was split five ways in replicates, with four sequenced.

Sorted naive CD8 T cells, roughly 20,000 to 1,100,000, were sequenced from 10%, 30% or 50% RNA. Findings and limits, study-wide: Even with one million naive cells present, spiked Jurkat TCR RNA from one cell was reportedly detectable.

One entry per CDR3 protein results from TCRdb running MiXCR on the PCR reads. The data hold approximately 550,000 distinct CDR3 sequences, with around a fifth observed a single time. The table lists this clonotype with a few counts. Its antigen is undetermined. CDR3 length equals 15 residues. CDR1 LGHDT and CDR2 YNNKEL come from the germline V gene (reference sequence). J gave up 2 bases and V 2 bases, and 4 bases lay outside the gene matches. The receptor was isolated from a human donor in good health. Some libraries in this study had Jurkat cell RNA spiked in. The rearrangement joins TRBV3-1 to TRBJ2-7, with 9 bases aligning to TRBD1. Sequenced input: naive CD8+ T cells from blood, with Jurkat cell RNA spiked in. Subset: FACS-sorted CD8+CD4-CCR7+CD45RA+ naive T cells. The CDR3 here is CASSQFRDRAYEQYF. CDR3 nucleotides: TGTGCCAGCAGCCAATTCCGGGACAGGGCCTACGAGCAGTACTTC.